This entry is about one T cell receptor (beta chain). Its antigen remains unidentified. The sample originates from a study of cytomegalovirus exposure and HLA in healthy donors. Broader study findings: Associated with cytomegalovirus, according to the listing, were about 160 TCR beta chains.

While the first cohort had several hundred subjects, the donors belonged to the separate validation cohort of roughly 120 subjects. Germline V gives CDR1 LNHDA, CDR2 SQIVND (reference sequence). Between the trimmed V and J ends, which lost 4 bases and 0 bases, there was a span of 15 bases. The CDR3 contains 16 residues. Data came from immunoSEQ multiplex PCR; TCRdb stores just in-frame clones and leaves some out. This sample carries roughly 180,000 clones, roughly 86% of them seen once, and the ten largest clones take 7.2%. Specimen: PBMCs. The gene calls are TRBV19 and TRBJ1-1; a possible D gene is TRBD1 (6 bases). The sequence came from a young man in good health and CMV-seropositive. The chain's CDR3 is CASSTRQDSMNTEAFF. CDR3 coding DNA: TGTGCCAGTAGTACGCGACAGGATAGTATGAACACTGAAGCTTTCTTT. The variable domain in full, completed from reference TRBV19 and TRBJ1-1, reads DGGITQSPKYLFRKEGQNVTLSCEQNLNHDAMYWYRQDPGQGLRLIYYSQIVNDFQKGDIAEGYSVSREKKESFPLTVTSAQKNPTAFYLCASSTRQDSMNTEAFFGQGTRLTVV.